The 3 T cell receptor beta chains reported below all come from one sample, sequenced in a study of OX40 agonist ivuxolimab in advanced cancers. Generated by immunoSEQ multiplex PCR, the TCRdb table keeps only in-frame clones and is missing some. The sample holds about 150,000 clones, about 92% seen once. This specimen was CD4+ or CD8+ T cells sorted from blood, taken in a trial of the OX40 agonist ivuxolimab. The receptors shown here come from an adult with an advanced solid tumor such as melanoma, head and neck, liver or kidney cancer.

This chain joins TRBV7-8 and TRBJ1-1; D unclear. The CDR3 consists of 12 residues. Trimming shortened V by 3 bases and J by 11 bases, and 13 bases separated the two germline ends. Looked up from germline, CDR1 is SGHVS and CDR2 is FQNEAQ. The CDR3 region is CASSFTTGRAFF. The CDR3 DNA sequence: TGTGCCAGCAGCTTCACTACGGGGAGGGCTTTCTTT.

The chain recombines TRBV9 with TRBJ2-4; TRBD2 matches at 7 bases. The CDR3 is 16 residues long. J was trimmed by 7 bases and V by 3 bases; bases with no gene match: 13. Per the germline V gene, CDR1 is SGDLS and CDR2 is YYNGEE. The DNA of the CDR3 is TGTGCCAGCAGCGACCCCTTGGGAGGGAATATGAACATTCAGTACTTC. Its protein product is CASSDPLGGNMNIQYF. The whole variable domain, remainder taken from reference TRBV9 and TRBJ2-4, is DSGVTQTPKHLITATGQRVTLRCSPRSGDLSVYWYQQSLDQGLQFLIQYYNGEERAKGNILERFSAQQFPDLHSELNLSSLELGDSALYFCASSDPLGGNMNIQYFGAGTRLSVL.

The rearrangement joins TRBV19 to TRBJ1-5, with 8 bases matching TRBD1. Germline assignment: CDR1 LNHDA and CDR2 SQIVND (reference sequence). The CDR3 is made up of 16 amino acids. With V trimmed by 5 bases and J by 7 bases, 13 bases remained unmatched. In nucleotides, the CDR3 is TGTGCCAGTAGTGTACAGGGGGGCGGTGTGGGACAGCCCCAGCATTTT. It encodes CASSVQGGGVGQPQHF.